This entry concerns a single TCR beta chain. Its antigen is unidentified. This record belongs to a study of cytomegalovirus exposure and HLA in healthy donors. Study-level findings and limits: Association of a missense DCLRE1C variant with TCR beta V- and J-gene trimming was reported in a later analysis. The investigators catalogued 160 or so TCR beta chains as cytomegalovirus-associated. There was a cluster of highly shared sequence variants that was likely a sequencing artifact.

Germline V lookup: CDR1 SEHNR, CDR2 FQNEAQ (reference sequence). There are 15 residues in the CDR3. J gave up 0 bases and V 5 bases, and 3 bases lay outside the gene matches. Both 60 Vbeta primers and 13 Jbeta primers went into the PCR. Clones were read by immunoSEQ multiplex PCR, and TCRdb kept only the in-frame ones, dropping some. There are about 160,000 clones in the sample; 71% occur only once, and around 2.8% lies in the top ten. This sequence originates from a woman aged 30 to 39 in good health and CMV-seronegative. V is TRBV7-9 and J is TRBJ2-3; 9 bases match TRBD1. Sequencing used PBMCs. CDR3 bases: TGTGCCAGCAGCCAACAGGGGGCGAGCACAGATACGCAGTATTTT. Translation: CASSQQGASTDTQYF.